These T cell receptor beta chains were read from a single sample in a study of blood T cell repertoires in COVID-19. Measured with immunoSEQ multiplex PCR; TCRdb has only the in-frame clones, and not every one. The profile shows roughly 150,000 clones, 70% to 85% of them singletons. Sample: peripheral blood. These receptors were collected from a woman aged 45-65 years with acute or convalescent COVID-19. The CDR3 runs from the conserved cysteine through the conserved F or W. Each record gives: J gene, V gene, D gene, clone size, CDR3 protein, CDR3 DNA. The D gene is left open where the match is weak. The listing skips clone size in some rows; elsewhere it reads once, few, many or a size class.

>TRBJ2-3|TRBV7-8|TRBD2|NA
CASSLDAGATDTQYF
TGTGCCAGCAGCTTAGACGCGGGAGCGACAGATACGCAGTATTTT
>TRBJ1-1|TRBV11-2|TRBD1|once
CASSFDREVTEAFF
TGTGCCAGCAGCTTTGACAGGGAGGTTACTGAAGCTTTCTTT
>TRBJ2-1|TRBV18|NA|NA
CASSATGGHEQFF
TGTGCCAGCTCAGCCACAGGTGGGCATGAGCAGTTCTTC
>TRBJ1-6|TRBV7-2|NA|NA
CASSLGTSHSPLHF
TGTGCCAGCAGCCTTGGGACATCCCATTCACCCCTCCACTTT
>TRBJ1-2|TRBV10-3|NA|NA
CAISESPGYGYTF
TGTGCCATCAGTGAGTCTCCAGGGTATGGCTACACCTTC
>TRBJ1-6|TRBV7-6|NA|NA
CASSTTGWGNNSPLHF
TGTGCCAGCAGCACAACAGGGTGGGGTAATAATTCACCCCTCCACTTT
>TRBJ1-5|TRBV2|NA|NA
CASSEEEGLPRQPQHF
TGTGCCAGCAGTGAAGAGGAGGGTTTACCTCGGCAGCCCCAGCATTTT
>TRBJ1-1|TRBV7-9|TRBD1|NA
CASSLVSVGTGGEAFF
TGTGCCAGCAGCTTAGTTAGTGTGGGGACAGGGGGCGAAGCTTTCTTT
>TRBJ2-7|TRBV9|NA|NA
CASSVEGGARYEQYF
TGTGCCAGCAGCGTAGAAGGTGGGGCGCGGTACGAGCAGTACTTC
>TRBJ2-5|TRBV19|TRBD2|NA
CASSNYLAGQETQYF
TGTGCCAGTAGTAATTACCTAGCGGGACAAGAGACCCAGTACTTC
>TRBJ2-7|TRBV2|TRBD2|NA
CASRGTSGTYEQYF
TGTGCCAGCAGGGGGACTAGCGGGACCTACGAGCAGTACTTC
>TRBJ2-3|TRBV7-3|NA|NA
CASSSGLSSSTDTQYF
TGTGCCAGCAGCTCAGGACTGTCTTCTAGCACAGATACGCAGTATTTT
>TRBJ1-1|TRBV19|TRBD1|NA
CASSIDLRQGRNTEAFF
TGTGCCAGTAGTATAGATCTCCGACAGGGGCGGAACACTGAAGCTTTCTTT
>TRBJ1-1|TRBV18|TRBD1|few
CASLGQMNTEAFF
TGTGCCAGCTTGGGACAGATGAACACTGAAGCTTTCTTT
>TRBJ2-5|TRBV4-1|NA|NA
CASSQDAGLREETQYF
TGCGCCAGCAGCCAAGATGCTGGACTACGCGAAGAGACCCAGTACTTC
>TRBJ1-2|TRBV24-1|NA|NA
CATSESGGLYGYTF
TGTGCCACCAGTGAGTCGGGGGGACTCTACGGCTACACCTTC
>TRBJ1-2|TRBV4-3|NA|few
CASSQAGLNYGYTF
TGCGCCAGCAGCCAAGCAGGGCTTAACTATGGCTACACCTTC
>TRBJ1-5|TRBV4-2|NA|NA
CASSQEGQFNQPQHF
TGTGCCAGCAGCCAAGAAGGACAGTTCAATCAGCCCCAGCATTTT
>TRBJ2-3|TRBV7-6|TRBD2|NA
CASSLTSGGASDTQYF
TGTGCCAGCAGCTTGACTAGCGGGGGGGCCTCAGATACGCAGTATTTT
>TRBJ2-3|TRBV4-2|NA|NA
CASSQDPRGFGTDTQYF
TGTGCCAGCAGCCAAGATCCTAGGGGGTTCGGGACAGATACGCAGTATTTT
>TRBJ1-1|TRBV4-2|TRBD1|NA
CASSRTGGNTEAFF
TGTGCCAGCAGCCGGACAGGGGGAAACACTGAAGCTTTCTTT
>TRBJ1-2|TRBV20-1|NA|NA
CSARATGPYTF
TGCAGTGCTAGGGCGACAGGCCCCTACACCTTC
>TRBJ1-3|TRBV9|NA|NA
CASSRDTGNTIYF
TGTGCCAGCAGCCGAGATACTGGAAACACCATATATTTT